One and the same sample provided the 25 T cell receptor beta chains below, sequenced in a study of T cell responses to AZD1222 COVID-19 vaccine. The table came from immunoSEQ multiplex PCR; TCRdb's copy has only in-frame clones and leaves some out. The sample has 170,000 or so clones; 90% are singletons. The sequences come from peripheral blood, collected on day 0 of AZD1222 vaccination. The receptors were gathered from an adult in good health.

The chain recombines TRBV28 with TRBJ2-3; perhaps TRBD1 as D (6 bases). The CDR3 covers 15 residues. Germline-derived CDR1 and CDR2 are MDHEN and SYDVKM. Trimming left V 11 bases short and J 4 bases short, with 22 bases between. The CDR3 protein is CACTADSTVSDTQYF. CDR3 nucleotides: TGTGCCTGCACGGCGGACAGTACCGTCTCAGATACGCAGTATTTT.

With respect to this clone: Other DNA sequences in this sample translate to the same CDR3. The V gene is TRBV28, the J gene TRBJ1-2, with a tentative D call TRBD1 (6 bases). This CDR3 has 13 residues. V shed 4 bases and J shed 1 base, with 7 bases lying between them. Germline CDR1 MDHEN, CDR2 SYDVKM. In DNA form, the CDR3 reads TGTGCCAGCAGTTCACAGGGTAACTATGGCTACACCTTC. This translates into CASSSQGNYGYTF.

Points on this clone: One end of the junction varies from germline; a read error may be responsible. This chain connects TRBV9 to TRBJ1-5; D may be TRBD1 (5 bases). Germline lookup yields CDR1 SGDLS and CDR2 YYNGEE. The CDR3 is 10 residues long. The CDR3 protein is CASSVLDSKF. The CDR3 region has the DNA TGTGCCAGCAGCGTGCTCGACAGTAAATTT.

This clone was seen once. The V call is TRBV6-5, the J call TRBJ2-2; 8 bases are shared with TRBD1. CDR3 length equals 15 residues. CDR1 and CDR2 (germline): MNHEY, SVGAGI. Losses at the gene ends were 6 bases for V and 6 bases for J; bases not matched to a gene: 9. CDR3 sequence: CASRPGTGVSGELFF. In nucleotides, the CDR3 is TGTGCCAGCAGGCCCGGGACAGGTGTTTCCGGGGAGCTGTTTTTT.

Comments on this clone: Compared with germline, one end of the junction differs, possibly owing to a read error. V gene TRBV11-1 combines with J gene TRBJ1-1; D is ambiguous. Germline V gives CDR1 SGHAT, CDR2 FQDESV (reference sequence). This CDR3 is built from 13 residues. The CDR3, as DNA: TGTGCCAGCAGCCTAGCGTTCGTGGGGGAAGCTTTCTTT. It translates to CASSLAFVGEAFF.

The DNA for the CDR3 is TGTGCCAGCAGCCTGACAAGGCTGAACACTGAAGCTTTCTTT. It yields the protein CASSLTRLNTEAFF. The J gene is TRBJ1-1, the V gene TRBV14; D call uncertain. The CDR3 has 14 amino acids. V lost 4 bases and J lost 0, with 9 bases in between. CDR1 SGHDN and CDR2 FVKESK come from the germline V gene.

The chain couples TRBV18 to TRBJ1-1; D perhaps matches TRBD1 (5 bases). The CDR3 sequence is 14 residues long. V lost 7 bases and J lost 5, with 17 bases in between. In germline, CDR1 is KGHSH, CDR2 LQKENI. Written as DNA, the CDR3 is TGTGCCAGCTTGTCCCTCGACAGATATACTGAAGCTTTCTTT. Residues: CASLSLDRYTEAFF.

The CDR3 sequence: CAWSLGGRYGYTF. The CDR3 DNA reads TGTGCCTGGAGTCTAGGAGGTCGCTATGGCTACACCTTC. The rearrangement joins TRBV30 to TRBJ1-2; D unresolved. The CDR3 consists of 13 residues. The V end was cut by 2 bases, the J end by 4 bases, with 11 bases between. The V gene's germline CDR1 is GTSNPN and CDR2 SVGIG (reference sequence).

The chain links TRBV2 to TRBJ1-1; maybe TRBD1 (6 bases). Deletions cut 7 bases from V and 1 base from J, with 25 bases between. The CDR3 spans 18 residues. Germline CDR1 is SNHLY and CDR2 is FYNNEI. CDR3 in amino acids: CASTLLRGRRGKNTEAFF. In DNA, the CDR3 is TGTGCCAGCACTCTGCTAAGGGGTAGGAGGGGGAAGAACACTGAAGCTTTCTTT. Combining the CDR3 with reference TRBV2 and TRBJ1-1 gives the whole variable domain EPEVTQTPSHQVTQMGQEVILRCVPISNHLYFYWYRQILGQKVEFLVSFYNNEISEKSEIFDDQFSVERPDGSNFTLKIRSTKLEDSAMYFCASTLLRGRRGKNTEAFFGQGTRLTVV.

The chain employs TRBV5-5 and TRBJ1-2, with D possibly being TRBD1 (6 bases). Germline assignment: CDR1 SGHKS and CDR2 YYEKEE (reference sequence). This CDR3 comprises 14 residues. V was trimmed by 0 bases and J by 4 bases, leaving 10 bases between them. The CDR3 nucleotides are TGTGCCAGCAGCTTGGCCGGGACAATCTATGGCTACACCTTC. This translates into CASSLAGTIYGYTF. The entire variable domain, with the rest obtained from reference TRBV5-5 and TRBJ1-2, is as follows: DAGVTQSPTHLIKTRGQQVTLRCSPISGHKSVSWYQQVLGQGPQFIFQYYEKEERGRGNFPDRFSARQFPNYSSELNVNALLLGDSALYLCASSLAGTIYGYTFGSGTRLTVV.

The sample holds a few counts of this clone. Other DNA sequences within the sample encode an identical CDR3. The gene calls are TRBV3-1 (or the pseudogene TRBV3-2) and TRBJ1-1; 8 bases map to TRBD1. This CDR3 is 13 amino acids long. Germline V gene sequence: CDR1 LGHDT, CDR2 YNNKEL (reference sequence). V lost 6 bases and J lost 5; bases outside the gene matches: 5. The chain's CDR3 is CASSPTGVTEAFF. CDR3 sequence (DNA): TGTGCCAGCAGTCCGACAGGGGTGACTGAAGCTTTCTTT.

This clone was counted a single time. CDR3 sequence: CASSQGPAAFF. CDR3 sequence (DNA): TGTGCCAGCAGCCAAGGACCCGCGGCTTTCTTT. This chain links TRBV14 with TRBJ1-1; D remains unclear. V was shortened by 1 base and J by 11 bases, with 8 bases between the two germline ends. The CDR3 covers 11 residues. Germline-derived CDR1 and CDR2 are SGHDN and FVKESK.

This chain uses TRBV28 with TRBJ2-7, with D unresolved. Germline V lookup: CDR1 MDHEN, CDR2 SYDVKM. The CDR3 is 12 residues long. DNA of the CDR3: TGTGCTACAACCGGCAACACCTACGAGCAGTACTTC. The encoded protein is CATTGNTYEQYF.

The rearrangement links TRBV27 to TRBJ1-5; TRBD1 matches at 10 bases. Germline V CDR1 and CDR2: MNHEY, SMNVEV (reference sequence). V shed 5 bases and J 1 base; nucleotides not matched to a gene: 5. This CDR3 is 16 amino acids long. CDR3 coding DNA: TGTGCCAGCAGTCCCCAGACAGGGGGCAGCAATCAGCCCCAGCATTTT. Translation: CASSPQTGGSNQPQHF.

The chain recombines TRBV9 with TRBJ1-2; TRBD1 aligns across 9 bases. The CDR3 extends over 19 amino acids. Germline values: CDR1 SGDLS, CDR2 YYNGEE. J gave up 3 bases and V 3 bases, and 18 bases lay outside the gene matches. In DNA, the CDR3 is TGTGCCAGCAGCGCGAGTCTCAAGGGACAGGGAATGATCGACTATGGCTACACCTTC. This gives the protein CASSASLKGQGMIDYGYTF.

This sequence joins TRBV24-1 and TRBJ2-7; maybe TRBD1 (5 bases). The CDR3 contains 15 residues. V shed 2 bases and J shed 4 bases, with 14 bases lying between them. Per the germline V gene, CDR1 is KGHDR and CDR2 is SFDVKD. The CDR3 here is CATSDSRQGTYEQYF. DNA of the CDR3: TGTGCCACCAGTGATTCCAGGCAGGGCACGTACGAGCAGTACTTC.

The chain joins TRBV9 to TRBJ2-7; tentatively, D is TRBD1 (6 bases). The CDR3 is 16 amino acids. The germline gives CDR1 SGDLS, CDR2 YYNGEE. V gave up 4 bases and J gave up 4 bases, with 21 bases separating them. The CDR3 DNA follows: TGTGCCAGCAGCCCGACAGGCAGACTCGGGATTTACGAGCAGTACTTC. This codes for CASSPTGRLGIYEQYF.

The rearrangement uses TRBV5-8 and TRBJ1-3; D is ambiguous. The CDR3 has 16 residues. Germline loops: CDR1 SGHTS, CDR2 YDEGEE. V lost 4 bases, J lost 0 bases, and 14 bases lay in between. For the CDR3, the DNA is TGTGCCAGCAGCGAAGTCCCGGTCCTCTCTGGAAACACCATATATTTT. Amino acid sequence: CASSEVPVLSGNTIYF.

The genes are TRBV5-1 and TRBJ2-3; no clear D. V was cut by 0 bases and J by 4 bases, with 12 bases left in between. Per the germline V gene, CDR1 is SGHRS and CDR2 is YFSETQ. The CDR3 spans 15 residues. For the CDR3, the DNA is TGCGCCAGCAGCTTGGCCGGGTTAGGCGCAGATACGCAGTATTTT. Protein sequence: CASSLAGLGADTQYF. The full variable domain, its missing parts supplied by reference TRBV5-1 and TRBJ2-3, is KAGVTQTPRYLIKTRGQQVTLSCSPISGHRSVSWYQQTPGQGLQFLFEYFSETQRNKGNFPGRFSGRQFSNSRSEMNVSTLELGDSALYLCASSLAGLGADTQYFGPGTRLTVL.

Only a few counts were recorded for this clone. The rearrangement joins TRBV29-1 to TRBJ2-7; TRBD1 agrees at 7 bases. Germline CDR1 SQVTM, CDR2 ANQGSEA. The CDR3 spans 17 residues. V lost 6 bases, J lost 0 bases, and 17 bases stayed unmatched. CDR3 protein: CSVGRALRGTYSYEQYF. The CDR3 DNA is TGCAGCGTGGGGCGAGCCCTCAGGGGGACCTACTCCTACGAGCAGTACTTC.

CDR3 amino acids: CASSQRYTGELFF. For the CDR3, the DNA is TGTGCCAGCAGCCAGCGTTACACCGGGGAGCTGTTTTTT. The J gene is TRBJ2-2, the V gene TRBV28; D unclear. The V gene's germline CDR1 is MDHEN and CDR2 SYDVKM. The CDR3 consists of 13 residues. Trimming stripped 6 bases from V and 3 bases from J, with 8 bases between.

J is TRBJ1-2 and V is TRBV5-8, with 7 bases aligning to TRBD1. The CDR3 is 14 residues long. From germline, CDR1 is SGHTS and CDR2 YDEGEE. V shed 6 bases, J shed 6 bases, and the junction held 11 bases outside the gene matches. CDR3 DNA: TGTGCCAGCAACCCGCAGGGGGGGCGACATGGCTACACCTTC. This codes for CASNPQGGRHGYTF.

The gene calls are TRBV18 and TRBJ1-4; 10 nucleotides match TRBD1. The CDR3 is made up of 15 amino acids. Germline V gives CDR1 KGHSH, CDR2 LQKENI. V dropped 3 bases and J dropped 7; count of bases not matched to a gene: 5. CDR3 residues: CASSPGGQGLEKLFF. The DNA of the CDR3 is TGTGCCAGCTCACCTGGGGGACAGGGGCTTGAAAAACTGTTTTTT.

This clone appeared a single time. The CDR3 bases are TGTGCCAGCAGCTTGGACAGGGTCGGGACTGAAGCTTTCTTT. It yields the protein CASSLDRVGTEAFF. This rearrangement joins TRBV28 to TRBJ1-1, with TRBD1 matching over 8 bases. The ends lost 6 bases at V and 5 bases at J; junction bases unmatched: 8. Per germline, CDR1 MDHEN and CDR2 SYDVKM. The CDR3 runs 14 residues. Looking up the rest from reference TRBV28 and TRBJ1-1 gives the full variable domain: DVKVTQSSRYLVKRTGEKVFLECVQDMDHENMFWYRQDPGLGLRLIYFSYDVKMKEKGDIPEGYSVSREKKERFSLILESASTNQTSMYLCASSLDRVGTEAFFGQGTRLTVV.

This clone was recorded only once. The rearrangement links TRBV10-3 to TRBJ1-1, with 7 bases fitting TRBD1. J lost 2 bases, V lost 1 base, and 7 bases had no gene match. The CDR3 is 16 residues long. In germline, CDR1 is ENHRY, CDR2 SYGVKD. CDR3 in DNA: TGTGCCATCAGTGAGTGGAGGACAGGTGCTAACACTGAAGCTTTCTTT. Translating gives CAISEWRTGANTEAFF.